The 20 T cell receptor beta chains reported below all come from one sample, sequenced in a study of pediatric ulcerative colitis. The method was immunoSEQ multiplex PCR; TCRdb's version includes in-frame clones alone and lacks a portion of them. The sample holds about 35,000 clones; about 81% are singletons and the top ten take about 1.1%. Rectal tissue came from one to two pinch biopsies taken at colonoscopy. Sequencing was performed on gut tissue. These receptor sequences come from a boy younger than 18 with mild ulcerative colitis.

The rearrangement uses TRBV5-8 and TRBJ2-3, with TRBD2 matching 10 bases. After removal of 1 base from V and 4 bases from J, the junction contained 12 bases not matched to a gene. The CDR3 has 18 residues. Germline V gives CDR1 SGHTS, CDR2 YDEGEE. CDR3 protein: CASSLQAGGPWLSDTQYF. The CDR3 DNA follows: TGTGCCAGCAGCTTGCAAGCGGGGGGGCCCTGGCTGTCAGATACGCAGTATTTT.

The chain joins TRBV6-5 to TRBJ1-2; D unresolved. Trimming shortened V by 6 bases and J by 4 bases, and 15 bases separated the two germline ends. This CDR3 contains 14 residues. Germline-derived CDR1 and CDR2 are MNHEY and SVGAGI. Here the CDR3 reads CASRETETGYGYTF. Here the CDR3 DNA reads TGTGCCAGCAGGGAAACAGAGACCGGCTATGGCTACACCTTC.

This clone was detected only a few times. This chain uses TRBV7-9 with TRBJ1-2; D gene unclear. V was pared by 5 bases and J by 4 bases, with 14 bases between. The CDR3 spans 14 residues. Germline values: CDR1 SEHNR, CDR2 FQNEAQ (reference sequence). DNA for the CDR3: TGTGCCAGCAGCCCTCTTGGACGGTCCTATGGCTACACCTTC. Its translation: CASSPLGRSYGYTF.

The V call is TRBV5-1, the J call TRBJ1-2; D gene uncertain. Germline V gene sequence: CDR1 SGHRS, CDR2 YFSETQ. Trimming took off 5 bases at V and 2 bases at J, with 7 bases between the two ends. This CDR3 contains 12 residues. The CDR3 spells CASRSENYGYTF. CDR3 DNA: TGCGCCAGCAGGTCAGAGAACTATGGCTACACCTTC.

The chain uses TRBV5-8 and TRBJ2-6; no clear D. CDR1 SGHTS and CDR2 YDEGEE come from the germline V gene. The V and J ends lost 0 bases and 0 bases respectively, with 7 bases between them. The length of the CDR3 is 16 residues. CDR3 DNA: TGTGCCAGCAGCTTGGATGGTAGCTCTGGGGCCAACGTCCTGACTTTC. It codes for CASSLDGSSGANVLTF.

CDR3 loop: CASSLSQAGGRGQYF. DNA for the CDR3: TGCGCCAGCAGCTTGTCTCAAGCGGGGGGGCGCGGGCAGTACTTC. V and J are TRBV5-1 and TRBJ2-7, with TRBD2 matching over 10 bases. The CDR3 is 15 residues long. Germline V lookup: CDR1 SGHRS, CDR2 YFSETQ. Trimming at V came to 1 base and at J to 9 bases, leaving 10 bases not matched to a gene.

V usage is TRBV19 and J usage is TRBJ2-3; no clear D. The CDR3 spans 13 residues. The germline V gene has CDR1 LNHDA and CDR2 SQIVND (reference sequence). The V and J ends lost 3 bases and 0 bases respectively, with 4 bases between them. The DNA of the CDR3 is TGTGCCAGTAGTATTTGGAGCACAGATACGCAGTATTTT. Encoded protein: CASSIWSTDTQYF.

V gene TRBV19 combines with J gene TRBJ1-3; D is unresolved. The CDR3 has 15 residues. Germline CDR1 LNHDA, CDR2 SQIVND (reference sequence). V lost 2 bases and J lost 0, with 8 bases in between. In DNA form, the CDR3 reads TGTGCCAGTAGTATAAAGGCCCTCTCTGGAAACACCATATATTTT. Its protein is CASSIKALSGNTIYF.

The rearrangement joins TRBV5-6 to TRBJ2-7, with TRBD2 identical over 8 bases. Germline V gene lookup returns CDR1 SGHDT and CDR2 YYEEEE. This CDR3 region has 16 residues. V dropped 1 base and J dropped 3; count of bases not matched to a gene: 9. The CDR3 is CASSLWLKRGIYEQYF. The DNA of the CDR3 is TGTGCCAGCAGCTTGTGGTTGAAGCGGGGGATCTACGAGCAGTACTTC.

J is TRBJ1-1 and V is TRBV15; D not certain. This CDR3 has 14 amino acids. V was clipped by 0 bases and J by 6 bases, with 11 bases between them. Per germline, CDR1 LNHNV and CDR2 YYDKDF (reference sequence). CDR3 sequence: CATSRDMRAPEAFF. Here the CDR3 DNA reads TGTGCCACCAGCAGAGATATGAGGGCCCCTGAAGCTTTCTTT.

This chain joins TRBV2 and TRBJ1-1, with TRBD1 matching 7 bases. The CDR3 covers 11 residues. From germline, CDR1 is SNHLY and CDR2 FYNNEI. After removal of 6 bases from V and 6 bases from J, the junction contained 1 base not matched to a gene. CDR3 protein: CASSQGAEAFF. The DNA of the CDR3 is TGTGCCAGCAGCCAGGGGGCTGAAGCTTTCTTT.

This clone turned up a few times. This chain uses TRBV5-4 with TRBJ2-3; D not resolved. Germline V lookup: CDR1 SGHNT, CDR2 YYREEE (reference sequence). The CDR3 has 15 amino acids. V lost 3 bases and J lost 2, with 13 bases in between. The CDR3 coding sequence is TGTGCCAGCAGCTATCTCTCCAGAGACACAGATACGCAGTATTTT. Encoded protein: CASSYLSRDTDTQYF.

The chain recombines TRBV5-1 with TRBJ1-3; D perhaps matches TRBD1 (6 bases). Germline V gene sequence: CDR1 SGHRS, CDR2 YFSETQ. The CDR3 is 14 amino acids. Trimming removed 1 base at V and 2 bases at J, with 7 bases between. The CDR3 DNA reads TGCGCCAGCAGCTTGTGGGGGCCTGGAAACACCATATATTTT. It encodes CASSLWGPGNTIYF.

The rearrangement joins TRBV15 to TRBJ2-5; D could derive from TRBD1 or TRBD2 (6 bases each). CDR1 is LNHNV and CDR2 is YYDKDF in the germline V gene (reference sequence). There are 14 residues in the CDR3. Deletions cut 0 bases from V and 4 bases from J, with 9 bases between. CDR3 bases: TGTGCCACCAGCAGAGATCGGGGGCGAGAGACCCAGTACTTC. Amino acids: CATSRDRGRETQYF.

This chain links TRBV10-2 with TRBJ1-2; no firm D call. The germline V gene has CDR1 WSHSY and CDR2 SAAADI. CDR3 length: 12 amino acids. V dropped 10 bases and J dropped 4 bases, with 13 bases sitting between them. The DNA of the CDR3 is TGCGCCACAGCGAGGGATAGCTATGGCTACACCTTC. It encodes CATARDSYGYTF.

CDR3 in DNA: TGTGCCAGCAGTGAACAGGGTTATAATTCACCCCTCCACTTT. Its translation: CASSEQGYNSPLHF. J is TRBJ1-6 and V is TRBV6-1, with D possibly matching TRBD1 (5 bases). Germline lookup yields CDR1 MNHNS and CDR2 SASEGT. The ends were cut back, 2 bases at V and 4 bases at J, with 6 bases in the middle. The CDR3 is 14 amino acids.

The chain uses TRBV5-6 and TRBJ2-3, with TRBD2 as a possible D gene (5 bases). With 3 bases removed from V and 1 base from J, the gap between germline ends came to 12 bases. CDR1 and CDR2 from the germline V gene are SGHDT and YYEEEE. This CDR3 is built from 15 residues. The CDR3 region has the DNA TGTGCCAGCAGCTCGGACTCCCGTGGCACAGATACGCAGTATTTT. Residues: CASSSDSRGTDTQYF.

This rearrangement joins TRBV19 to TRBJ2-1; no clear D. This CDR3 is built from 12 residues. Germline V lookup: CDR1 LNHDA, CDR2 SQIVND (reference sequence). V lost 4 bases and J 5 bases, leaving 6 bases between the germline ends. The CDR3: CASSNRNNEQFF. CDR3 nucleotides: TGTGCCAGTAGTAACCGGAACAATGAGCAGTTCTTC.

This chain connects TRBV5-1 to TRBJ1-2; a weak D match, TRBD1 (6 bases). This CDR3 region has 17 residues. Trimming cost V 0 bases and J 6 bases, with 21 bases left between them. Per germline, CDR1 SGHRS and CDR2 YFSETQ. The DNA for the CDR3 is TGCGCCAGCAGCTTGGATTTTATACAGGGAGGGGAACATGGCTACACCTTC. Translation gives CASSLDFIQGGEHGYTF. Complete variable domain (other parts from reference TRBV5-1 and TRBJ1-2): KAGVTQTPRYLIKTRGQQVTLSCSPISGHRSVSWYQQTPGQGLQFLFEYFSETQRNKGNFPGRFSGRQFSNSRSEMNVSTLELGDSALYLCASSLDFIQGGEHGYTFGSGTRLTVV.

The chain joins TRBV6-1 to TRBJ1-1; TRBD1 matches at 7 bases. The V segment lost 4 bases and the J segment 4 bases; nucleotides outside the gene matches: 0. Germline CDR1 MNHNS, CDR2 SASEGT. The CDR3 has 12 amino acids. In nucleotides, the CDR3 is TGTGCCAGCAGTGCAGGGGGCACTGAAGCTTTCTTT. This encodes CASSAGGTEAFF.